The 19 T cell receptor beta chains below come from one sample, sequenced in a study of shared clonotypes between healthy human individuals (dated by TCRdb to about 2020). Preparation of the library involved the immunoSEQ multiplex PCR assay. TCRdb carries this immuneACCESS record with in-frame sequences only. Its versions omit some clonotypes, under half of them owing to an unresolved V gene in the studies checked, with the rest unexplained. This sample has some 1.5 million clones in its table, and roughly 96% of those were observed once. The top ten constitute over 1% of the sample. The sequenced sample was naive CD4+ T cells sorted from blood. According to the study, the label for this sample's cell subset or site signals: CD45RA+ positively selected. All receptors come from a young man in good health.

The chain couples TRBV15 to TRBJ2-5; D is uncertain. The V end was cut by 10 bases, the J end by 8 bases, with 14 bases between. There are 11 residues in the CDR3. CDR1 LNHNV and CDR2 YYDKDF come from the germline V gene (reference sequence). The chain's CDR3 is CAIQGLGTQYF. The CDR3 DNA follows: TGTGCCATCCAAGGGCTCGGAACCCAGTACTTC.

The rearrangement uses TRBV18 and TRBJ1-1, with D perhaps TRBD1 (5 bases). The CDR3 totals 13 residues. The germline gives CDR1 KGHSH, CDR2 LQKENI. Trimming stripped 3 bases from V and 6 bases from J, with 11 bases between. CDR3 in amino acids: CASSPTRDAEAFF. Written as DNA, the CDR3 is TGTGCCAGCTCACCGACGAGGGACGCTGAAGCTTTCTTT.

The chain couples TRBV2 to TRBJ2-7, with D tentatively TRBD1 (6 bases). V lost 4 bases and J 6 bases, leaving 10 bases between the germline ends. The CDR3 runs 12 residues. In germline, CDR1 is SNHLY, CDR2 FYNNEI. In nucleotides, the CDR3 is TGTGCCAGCAGTGTTAGGGGGTCCGAGCAGTACTTC. Translated, it gives CASSVRGSEQYF.

The chain couples TRBV5-1 to TRBJ2-2; D gene ambiguous. The V gene lost 4 bases and the J gene lost 3 bases, with 4 bases spanning the gap. The CDR3 runs 12 residues. CDR1 is SGHRS, CDR2 YFSETQ, per germline. The CDR3: CASSQDTGELFF. The CDR3 DNA reads as TGCGCCAGCAGCCAGGACACCGGGGAGCTGTTTTTT. Combining the CDR3 with reference TRBV5-1 and TRBJ2-2 gives the whole variable domain KAGVTQTPRYLIKTRGQQVTLSCSPISGHRSVSWYQQTPGQGLQFLFEYFSETQRNKGNFPGRFSGRQFSNSRSEMNVSTLELGDSALYLCASSQDTGELFFGEGSRLTVL.

The rearrangement links TRBV4-2 to TRBJ1-2; D unresolved. In germline, CDR1 is LGHNA, CDR2 YNFKEQ. Trimming shortened V by 0 bases and J by 5 bases, and 16 bases separated the two germline ends. The CDR3 has 16 amino acids. CDR3 residues: CASSQEKREGLYGYTF. CDR3 nucleotide sequence: TGTGCCAGCAGCCAAGAGAAACGGGAGGGCCTTTATGGCTACACCTTC.

The chain is built from TRBV4-2 and TRBJ2-1; 12 positions match TRBD2. Germline V lookup: CDR1 LGHNA, CDR2 YNFKEQ. The trim removed 0 bases at V and 8 bases at J, leaving 8 bases unmatched. This CDR3 is built from 17 residues. This CDR3 is CASSQDMLAGGSDEQFF. As DNA, the CDR3 is TGTGCCAGCAGCCAAGATATGCTAGCGGGAGGGTCGGATGAGCAGTTCTTC.

The chain joins TRBV5-4 to TRBJ2-3, with 7 bases aligning to TRBD1. The CDR3 consists of 15 residues. Germline trimming cut 1 base from V and 1 base from J; bases unmatched to any gene: 3. Germline assignment: CDR1 SGHNT and CDR2 YYREEE (reference sequence). CDR3 region: CASSLQGTGTDTQYF. DNA of the CDR3: TGTGCCAGCAGCTTGCAGGGGACAGGCACAGATACGCAGTATTTT.

This chain links TRBV28 with TRBJ1-1; D unresolved. Trimming took 5 bases from V and 5 from J, leaving 12 bases between them. The length of the CDR3 is 13 residues. Germline loops: CDR1 MDHEN, CDR2 SYDVKM. DNA for the CDR3: TGTGCCAGCAGTCCGGATCAAGTGACTGAAGCTTTCTTT. Translation gives CASSPDQVTEAFF.

V is TRBV7-9 and J is TRBJ2-1, with 8 bases lining up with TRBD2. CDR1 and CDR2 (germline): SEHNR, FQNEAQ (reference sequence). The CDR3 extends over 18 amino acids. V trimming: 5 bases; J trimming: 1 base; junction bases outside the gene matches: 13. The CDR3 DNA follows: TGTGCCAGCAGCCCCTCGGGGGGGTGGACGGAATCCTACAATGAGCAGTTCTTC. As protein: CASSPSGGWTESYNEQFF.

This sequence joins TRBV6-6 and TRBJ2-7; 7 nucleotides match TRBD1. The CDR3 sequence is 16 residues long. Losses at the gene ends were 2 bases for V and 0 bases for J; bases not matched to a gene: 7. Germline assignment: CDR1 MNHNY and CDR2 SVGAGI (reference sequence). The CDR3 DNA sequence: TGTGCCAGCAGTTACGGACAGGTTCTGGTCTCCTACGAGCAGTACTTC. It is translated as CASSYGQVLVSYEQYF.

This clone was counted once. The rearrangement uses TRBV5-4 and TRBJ1-5; a weak D match, TRBD1 (6 bases). The CDR3 is 14 residues long. Trimming cost V 2 bases and J 5 bases, with 11 bases left between them. From germline, CDR1 is SGHNT and CDR2 YYREEE (reference sequence). In nucleotides, the CDR3 is TGTGCCAGCAGCTTTCGGGGGCAGTATCAGCCCCAGCATTTT. Encoded protein: CASSFRGQYQPQHF.

The rearrangement uses TRBV11-3 and TRBJ2-1; 9 nucleotides align to TRBD2. Trimming removed 1 base from V and 4 bases from J; junction bases left unmatched: 2. The CDR3 loop spans 15 amino acids. The germline V gene encodes CDR1 SGHNT and CDR2 YENEEA. The CDR3 DNA reads as TGTGCCAGCAGCTTAGGGACTAGCGTATACAATGAGCAGTTCTTC. Residues: CASSLGTSVYNEQFF.

V gene TRBV20-1 combines with J gene TRBJ1-1; no clear D gene. V lost 7 bases and J lost 1, with 7 bases in between. This CDR3 is built from 11 residues. Germline CDR1 reads DFQATT; CDR2 reads SNEGSKA (reference sequence). This chain's CDR3 is CSDRQNTEAFF. CDR3 in DNA: TGCAGTGACAGACAGAACACTGAAGCTTTCTTT.

The chain couples TRBV5-1 to TRBJ2-1, with D hard to call. V was pared by 3 bases and J by 7 bases, with 5 bases between. Germline V CDR1 and CDR2: SGHRS, YFSETQ. The CDR3 is 11 amino acids. CDR3 in amino acids: CASSWGNEQFF. In DNA form, the CDR3 reads TGCGCCAGCAGCTGGGGTAATGAGCAGTTCTTC.

The gene calls are TRBV4-3 and TRBJ2-5; 13 bases fit TRBD2. The germline V gene encodes CDR1 LGHNA and CDR2 YSLEER. V gave up 3 bases and J gave up 2 bases; unmatched junction bases: 6. This CDR3 has 17 amino acids. CDR3 nucleotide sequence: TGCGCCAGCAGCCAGAGACTAGCGGGGGGCACTCAAGAGACCCAGTACTTC. It translates to CASSQRLAGGTQETQYF.

The CDR3 bases are TGCGCCAGCAGCATGACTAGCGGGAATGCAGATACGCAGTATTTT. Protein: CASSMTSGNADTQYF. The V gene is TRBV5-1, the J gene TRBJ2-3; 11 nucleotides line up with TRBD2. The CDR3 extends over 15 amino acids. Germline trimming cut 4 bases from V and 4 bases from J; bases unmatched to any gene: 5. Germline V gene lookup returns CDR1 SGHRS and CDR2 YFSETQ.

The CDR3 region has the DNA TGCAGCGTTGAACGCCGGGACAGGAACACTGAAGCTTTCTTT. Translated: CSVERRDRNTEAFF. This sequence joins TRBV29-1 and TRBJ1-1; 7 bases match TRBD1. The V and J ends lost 2 bases and 1 base, in that order; junction bases with no gene match: 4. The germline V gene encodes CDR1 SQVTM and CDR2 ANQGSEA. The CDR3 contains 14 residues.

The J gene is TRBJ2-7, the V gene TRBV27; 7 nucleotides align to TRBD1. In germline, CDR1 is MNHEY, CDR2 SMNVEV (reference sequence). V lost 5 bases to trimming and J lost 2 bases; unmatched junction nucleotides: 9. The CDR3 is 15 residues long. The CDR3 bases are TGTGCCAGCAGTATCACCTCGGGACAGCCCTACGAGCAGTACTTC. This gives the protein CASSITSGQPYEQYF.

The chain has TRBV19 and TRBJ2-7; 7 bases match TRBD1. The length of the CDR3 is 13 residues. The germline gives CDR1 LNHDA, CDR2 SQIVND (reference sequence). As DNA, the CDR3 is TGTAGTCTACCACGACAGGGATCCTACGAGCAGTACTTC. Protein product: CSLPRQGSYEQYF.